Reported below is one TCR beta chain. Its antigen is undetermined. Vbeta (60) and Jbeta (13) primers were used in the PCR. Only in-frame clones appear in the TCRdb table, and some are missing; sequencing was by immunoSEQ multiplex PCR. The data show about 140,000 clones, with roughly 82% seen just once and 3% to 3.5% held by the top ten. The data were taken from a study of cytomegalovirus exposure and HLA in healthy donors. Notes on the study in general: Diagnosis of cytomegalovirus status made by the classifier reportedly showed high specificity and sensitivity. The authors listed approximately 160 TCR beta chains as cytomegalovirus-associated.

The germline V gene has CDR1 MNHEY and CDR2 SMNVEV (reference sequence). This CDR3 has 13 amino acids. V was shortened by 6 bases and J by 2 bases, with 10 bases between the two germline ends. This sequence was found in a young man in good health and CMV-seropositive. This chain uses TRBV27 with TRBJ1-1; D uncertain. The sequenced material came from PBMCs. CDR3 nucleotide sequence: TGTGCCAGCAGGCTCGGAGTTAACACTGAAGCTTTCTTT. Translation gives CASRLGVNTEAFF.